Presented here are 13 T cell receptor beta chains from one specimen sequenced in a study of cytomegalovirus exposure and HLA in healthy donors. Profiled with immunoSEQ multiplex PCR; TCRdb holds only in-frame clones, not every one. The sample has 150,000 to 200,000 clones; around 85% are singletons. Specimen: PBMCs. The receptors shown here come from a man younger than 35 in good health and CMV-seropositive.

V gene TRBV5-1 combines with J gene TRBJ2-5; TRBD2 agrees at 14 bases. The CDR3 is 17 amino acids. The J segment lost 5 bases and the V segment lost 4 bases, leaving 10 bases of the junction unmatched. Germline values: CDR1 SGHRS, CDR2 YFSETQ. CDR3 sequence (DNA): TGCGCCAGCAGCGTCGGACTAGCGGGGGGATGGGAGGAGACCCAGTACTTC. It codes for CASSVGLAGGWEETQYF.

The CDR3 region is CASSLPGLAGEQFF. Here the CDR3 DNA reads TGTGCCAGCAGCTTACCCGGACTAGCGGGAGAGCAGTTCTTC. The chain couples TRBV7-2 to TRBJ2-1; TRBD2 agrees at 12 bases. Germline V lookup: CDR1 SGHTA, CDR2 FQGNSA. The CDR3 has 14 amino acids. The ends lost 2 bases at V and 10 bases at J; junction bases unmatched: 3.

The V and J genes are TRBV18 and TRBJ2-2; 7 bases match TRBD1. The CDR3 is made up of 15 amino acids. V dropped 1 base and J dropped 5; count of bases not matched to a gene: 4. CDR1 and CDR2 from the germline V gene are KGHSH and LQKENI. The CDR3 DNA follows: TGTGCCAGCTCACCACTATGGACAGGAACCGGGGAGCTGTTTTTT. It translates to CASSPLWTGTGELFF.

CDR3 DNA: TGTGCCAGTAGTATAACACCGGGACTAGCGGGGGAGCAAAGCACAGATACGCAGTATTTT. It specifies CASSITPGLAGEQSTDTQYF. V is TRBV19 and J is TRBJ2-3, with 14 bases matching TRBD2. Germline CDR1 reads LNHDA; CDR2 reads SQIVND (reference sequence). The CDR3 loop spans 20 amino acids. V was pared by 2 bases and J by 0 bases, with 10 bases of the junction left unmatched. The full variable domain, with the rest looked up from reference TRBV19 and TRBJ2-3, is DGGITQSPKYLFRKEGQNVTLSCEQNLNHDAMYWYRQDPGQGLRLIYYSQIVNDFQKGDIAEGYSVSREKKESFPLTVTSAQKNPTAFYLCASSITPGLAGEQSTDTQYFGPGTRLTVL.

V gene TRBV5-1 combines with J gene TRBJ2-7; TRBD1 might be the D (6 bases). V lost 1 base and J 4 bases, leaving 12 bases between the germline ends. The V gene's germline CDR1 is SGHRS and CDR2 YFSETQ. The CDR3 runs to 14 residues. The CDR3: CASSLPGQEYEQYF. The DNA of the CDR3 is TGCGCCAGCAGCTTGCCGGGACAAGAGTACGAGCAGTACTTC. The entire variable domain, with the rest obtained from reference TRBV5-1 and TRBJ2-7, is as follows: KAGVTQTPRYLIKTRGQQVTLSCSPISGHRSVSWYQQTPGQGLQFLFEYFSETQRNKGNFPGRFSGRQFSNSRSEMNVSTLELGDSALYLCASSLPGQEYEQYFGPGTRLTVT.

This chain joins TRBV7-9 and TRBJ2-7, with 10 bases aligning to TRBD1. V lost 5 bases, J lost 7 bases, and 8 bases stayed unmatched. Germline loops: CDR1 SEHNR, CDR2 FQNEAQ (reference sequence). CDR3 size: 14 residues. CDR3 sequence (DNA): TGTGCCAGCAGCACCGGGACAGGGGTGGGGGAGCAGTACTTC. This sequence encodes CASSTGTGVGEQYF. The complete variable domain, with remaining parts taken from reference TRBV7-9 and TRBJ2-7, reads DTGVSQNPRHKITKRGQNVTFRCDPISEHNRLYWYRQTLGQGPEFLTYFQNEAQLEKSRLLSDRFSAERPKGSFSTLEIQRTEQGDSAMYLCASSTGTGVGEQYFGPGTRLTVT.

The chain carries TRBV2 and TRBJ2-3; D is unresolved. CDR1 is SNHLY and CDR2 is FYNNEI in the germline V gene. The CDR3 is 19 residues long. The germline V and J ends were trimmed by 4 bases and 2 bases, with 25 bases remaining between them. This CDR3 reads CASSASDSAPSQPTDTQYF. For the CDR3, the DNA is TGTGCCAGCAGTGCTTCTGACTCTGCTCCTTCCCAACCCACAGATACGCAGTATTTT.

This clone was detected only once. V and J are TRBV7-6 and TRBJ2-5; 8 nucleotides line up with TRBD2. CDR3 size: 14 residues. CDR1 and CDR2 from the germline V gene are SGHVS and FNYEAQ. J gave up 5 bases and V 5 bases, and 7 bases lay outside the gene matches. In DNA form, the CDR3 reads TGTGCCAGCAGCCCCCGGGGGGGGCCGGAGACCCAGTACTTC. Residues: CASSPRGGPETQYF.

The chain is built from TRBV30 and TRBJ1-1; D call uncertain. Per germline, CDR1 GTSNPN and CDR2 SVGIG (reference sequence). CDR3 length equals 12 residues. V lost 3 bases, J lost 1 base, and 6 bases lay in between. CDR3 sequence reads: CAWSSGNTEAFF. The DNA for the CDR3 is TGTGCCTGGAGCTCGGGGAACACTGAAGCTTTCTTT. Supplemented by reference TRBV30 and TRBJ1-1, the full variable domain reads SQTIHQWPATLVQPVGSPLSLECTVEGTSNPNLYWYRQAAGRGLQLLFYSVGIGQISSEVPQNLSASRPQDRQFILSSKKLLLSDSGFYLCAWSSGNTEAFFGQGTRLTVV.

The chain recombines TRBV6-1 with TRBJ1-2; tentative D call: TRBD1 (6 bases). Trimming took off 8 bases at V and 3 bases at J, with 19 bases between the two ends. This CDR3 has 15 residues. Germline V gene data show CDR1 as MNHNS and CDR2 as SASEGT. For the CDR3, the DNA is TGTGCCAGCCCCGAAGGGGGGGCTCCCGACTATGGCTACACCTTC. Amino acid sequence: CASPEGGAPDYGYTF.

J is TRBJ2-7 and V is TRBV4-1; 8 nucleotides agree with TRBD1. This CDR3 is 15 amino acids long. The germline gives CDR1 MGHRA, CDR2 YSYEKL. V shed 1 base, J shed 3 bases, and the junction held 5 bases outside the gene matches. The CDR3 spells CASSQGGRGLYEQYF. DNA for the CDR3: TGCGCCAGCAGCCAAGGGGGCAGGGGGCTCTACGAGCAGTACTTC.

The chain joins TRBV7-8 to TRBJ1-2; a weak D match, TRBD1 (6 bases). Germline CDR1 is SGHVS and CDR2 is FQNEAQ. The CDR3 has 14 amino acids. V lost 2 bases and J 8 bases, leaving 15 bases between the germline ends. The CDR3 DNA is TGTGCCAGCAGCTTACGAACCCAGGGGCTAGGCTACACCTTC. This codes for CASSLRTQGLGYTF.

The gene calls are TRBV7-2 and TRBJ2-7; 7 nucleotides agree with TRBD1. V lost 5 bases to trimming and J lost 3 bases; unmatched junction nucleotides: 4. The length of the CDR3 is 13 residues. Germline CDR1 reads SGHTA; CDR2 reads FQGNSA. CDR3 DNA sequence: TGTGCCAGCAGCCCTCGACAGGGCTACGAGCAGTACTTC. Protein sequence: CASSPRQGYEQYF.